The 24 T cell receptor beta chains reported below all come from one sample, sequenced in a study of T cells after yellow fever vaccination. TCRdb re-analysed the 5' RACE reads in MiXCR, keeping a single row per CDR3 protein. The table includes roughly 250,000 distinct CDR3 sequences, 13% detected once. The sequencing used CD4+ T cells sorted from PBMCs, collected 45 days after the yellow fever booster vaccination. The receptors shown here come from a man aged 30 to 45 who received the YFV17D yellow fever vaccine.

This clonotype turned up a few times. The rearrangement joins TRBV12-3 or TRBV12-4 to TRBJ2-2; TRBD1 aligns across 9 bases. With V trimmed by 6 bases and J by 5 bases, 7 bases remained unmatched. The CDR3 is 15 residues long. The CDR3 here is CASSLRQGVTGELFF. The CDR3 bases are TGTGCCAGCAGCTTACGACAGGGGGTGACCGGGGAGCTGTTTTTT.

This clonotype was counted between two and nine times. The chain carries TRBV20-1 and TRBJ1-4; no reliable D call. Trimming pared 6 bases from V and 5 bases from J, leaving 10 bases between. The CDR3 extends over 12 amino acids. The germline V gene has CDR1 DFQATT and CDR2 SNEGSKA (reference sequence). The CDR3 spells CSAIDWNEKLFF. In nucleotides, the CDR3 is TGCAGTGCAATAGACTGGAATGAAAAACTGTTTTTT.

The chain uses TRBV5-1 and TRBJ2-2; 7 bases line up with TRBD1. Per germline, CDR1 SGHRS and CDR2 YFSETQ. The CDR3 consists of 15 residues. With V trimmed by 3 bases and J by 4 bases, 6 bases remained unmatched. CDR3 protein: CASSSPTGITGELFF. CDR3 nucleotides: TGCGCCAGCAGCTCCCCGACAGGGATCACCGGGGAGCTGTTTTTT.

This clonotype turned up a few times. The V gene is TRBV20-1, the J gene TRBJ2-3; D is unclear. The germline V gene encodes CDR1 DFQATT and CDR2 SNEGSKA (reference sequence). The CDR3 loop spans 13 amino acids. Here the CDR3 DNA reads TGCAGCCTCCTCGTAGGCAGCACAGATACGCAGTATTTT. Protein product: CSLLVGSTDTQYF.

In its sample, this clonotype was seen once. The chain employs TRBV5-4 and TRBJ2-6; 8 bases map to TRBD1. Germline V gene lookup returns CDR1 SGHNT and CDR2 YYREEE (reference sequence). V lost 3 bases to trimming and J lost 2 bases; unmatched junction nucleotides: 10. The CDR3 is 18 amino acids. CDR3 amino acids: CASSSWRTGSTGANVLTF. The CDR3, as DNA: TGTGCCAGCAGCTCGTGGAGGACAGGGTCGACTGGGGCCAACGTCCTGACTTTC.

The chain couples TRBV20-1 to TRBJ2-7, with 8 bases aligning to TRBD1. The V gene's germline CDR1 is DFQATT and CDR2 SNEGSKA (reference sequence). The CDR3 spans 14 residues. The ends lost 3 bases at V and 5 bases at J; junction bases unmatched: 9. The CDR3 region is CSASLRDRRHEQYF. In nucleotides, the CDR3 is TGCAGTGCTAGCCTCCGGGACAGGCGTCACGAGCAGTACTTC.

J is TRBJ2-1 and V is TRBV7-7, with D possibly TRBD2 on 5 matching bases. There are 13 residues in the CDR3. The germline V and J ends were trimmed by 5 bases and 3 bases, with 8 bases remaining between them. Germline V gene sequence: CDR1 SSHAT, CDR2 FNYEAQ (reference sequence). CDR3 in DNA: TGTGCCAGCAGCCCCGGGGACTACAATGAGCAGTTCTTC. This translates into CASSPGDYNEQFF.

CDR3 DNA: TGTGCCAGCAGCTTAGGACAGGGACCCGATGAGCAGTTCTTC. Protein sequence: CASSLGQGPDEQFF. V usage is TRBV7-2 and J usage is TRBJ2-1; 7 positions agree with TRBD1. The CDR3 has 14 amino acids. V trimming: 1 base; J trimming: 8 bases; junction bases outside the gene matches: 5. In germline, CDR1 is SGHTA, CDR2 FQGNSA.

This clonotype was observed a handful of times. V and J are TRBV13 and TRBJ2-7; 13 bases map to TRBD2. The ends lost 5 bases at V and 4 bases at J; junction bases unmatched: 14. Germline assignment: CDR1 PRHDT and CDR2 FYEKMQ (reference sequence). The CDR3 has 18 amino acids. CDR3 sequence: CASSAVLAGGPRGYEQYF. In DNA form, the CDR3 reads TGTGCCAGCAGCGCCGTACTAGCGGGAGGGCCCAGAGGTTACGAGCAGTACTTC.

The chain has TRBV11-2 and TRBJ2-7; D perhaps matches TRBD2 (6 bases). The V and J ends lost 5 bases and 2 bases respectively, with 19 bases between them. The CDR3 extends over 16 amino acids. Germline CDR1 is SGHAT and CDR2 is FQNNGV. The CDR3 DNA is TGTGCCAGCAGCCCAGTAGGCCGGTCGGGGGCCTACGAGCAGTACTTC. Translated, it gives CASSPVGRSGAYEQYF.

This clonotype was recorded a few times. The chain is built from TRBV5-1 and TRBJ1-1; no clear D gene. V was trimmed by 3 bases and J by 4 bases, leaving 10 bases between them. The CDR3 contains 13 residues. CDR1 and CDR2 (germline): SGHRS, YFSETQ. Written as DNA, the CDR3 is TGCGCCAGCAGCTACGGGGAGATCACTGAAGCTTTCTTT. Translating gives CASSYGEITEAFF.

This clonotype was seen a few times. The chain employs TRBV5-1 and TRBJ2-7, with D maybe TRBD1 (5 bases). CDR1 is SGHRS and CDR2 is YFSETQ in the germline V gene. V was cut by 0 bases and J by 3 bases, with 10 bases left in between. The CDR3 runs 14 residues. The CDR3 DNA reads TGCGCCAGCAGCTTGGGGTTCGACAGCTACGAGCAGTACTTC. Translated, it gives CASSLGFDSYEQYF.

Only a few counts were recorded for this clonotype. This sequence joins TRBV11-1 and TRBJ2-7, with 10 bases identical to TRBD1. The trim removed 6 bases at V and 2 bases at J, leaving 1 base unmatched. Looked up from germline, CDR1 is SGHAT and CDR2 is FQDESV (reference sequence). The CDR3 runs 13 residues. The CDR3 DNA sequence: TGTGCCAGCAGGGGGACAGGGGCCTACGAGCAGTACTTC. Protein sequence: CASRGTGAYEQYF.

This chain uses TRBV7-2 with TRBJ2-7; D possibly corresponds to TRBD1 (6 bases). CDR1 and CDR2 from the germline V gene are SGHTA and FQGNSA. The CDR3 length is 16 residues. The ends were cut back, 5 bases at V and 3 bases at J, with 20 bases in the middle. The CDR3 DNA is TGTGCCAGCAGCCTAAGAGGCAGGGGTGGTTACTACGAGCAGTACTTC. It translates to CASSLRGRGGYYEQYF.

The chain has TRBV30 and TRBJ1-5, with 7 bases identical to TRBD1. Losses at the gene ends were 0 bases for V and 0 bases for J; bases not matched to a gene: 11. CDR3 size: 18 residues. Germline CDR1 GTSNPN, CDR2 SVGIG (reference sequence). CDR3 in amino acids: CAWSVGQTFHYSNQPQHF. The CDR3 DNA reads TGTGCCTGGAGTGTGGGACAGACATTTCACTATAGCAATCAGCCCCAGCATTTT.

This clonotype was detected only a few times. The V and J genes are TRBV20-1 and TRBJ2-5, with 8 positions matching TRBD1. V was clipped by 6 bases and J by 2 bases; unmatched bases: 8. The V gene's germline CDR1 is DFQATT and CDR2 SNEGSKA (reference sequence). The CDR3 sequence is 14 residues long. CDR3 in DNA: TGCAGTGCAGTTGACAGGGGCAGGCAAGAGACCCAGTACTTC. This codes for CSAVDRGRQETQYF.

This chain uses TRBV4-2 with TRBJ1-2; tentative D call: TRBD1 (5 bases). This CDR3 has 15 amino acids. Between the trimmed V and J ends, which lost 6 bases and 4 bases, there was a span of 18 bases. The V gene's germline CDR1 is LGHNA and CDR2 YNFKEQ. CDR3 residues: CASRFNRPGGYGYTF. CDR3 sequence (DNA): TGTGCCAGCAGATTCAACAGGCCCGGGGGCTATGGCTACACCTTC.

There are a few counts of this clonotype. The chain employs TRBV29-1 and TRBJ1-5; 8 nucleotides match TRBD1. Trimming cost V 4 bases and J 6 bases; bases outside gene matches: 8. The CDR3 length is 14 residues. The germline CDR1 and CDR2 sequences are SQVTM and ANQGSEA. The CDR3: CSVGQGRGGQPQHF. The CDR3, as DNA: TGCAGCGTTGGACAGGGGCGAGGAGGTCAGCCCCAGCATTTT.

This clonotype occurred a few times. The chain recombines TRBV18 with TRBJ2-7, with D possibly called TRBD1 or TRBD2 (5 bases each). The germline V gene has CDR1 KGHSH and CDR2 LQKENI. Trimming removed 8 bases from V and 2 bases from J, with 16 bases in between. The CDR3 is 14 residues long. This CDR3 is CASAGTFVPYEQYF. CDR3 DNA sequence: TGTGCCAGCGCAGGGACGTTTGTGCCCTACGAGCAGTACTTC.

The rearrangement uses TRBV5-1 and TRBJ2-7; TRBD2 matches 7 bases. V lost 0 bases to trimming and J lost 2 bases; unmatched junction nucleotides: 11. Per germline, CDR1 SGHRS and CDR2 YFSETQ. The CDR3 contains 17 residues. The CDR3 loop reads CASSLGARGDGTYEQYF. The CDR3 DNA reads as TGCGCCAGCAGCTTGGGAGCTCGGGGGGACGGGACCTACGAGCAGTACTTC.

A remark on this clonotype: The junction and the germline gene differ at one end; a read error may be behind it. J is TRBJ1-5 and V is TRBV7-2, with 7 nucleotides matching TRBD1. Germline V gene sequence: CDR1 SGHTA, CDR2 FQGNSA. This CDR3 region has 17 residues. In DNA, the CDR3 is TGTGCCAGCACCTTAGGGTACAGGGGTGCCATTAATCAGCCCCAGCATTTT. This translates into CASTLGYRGAINQPQHF.

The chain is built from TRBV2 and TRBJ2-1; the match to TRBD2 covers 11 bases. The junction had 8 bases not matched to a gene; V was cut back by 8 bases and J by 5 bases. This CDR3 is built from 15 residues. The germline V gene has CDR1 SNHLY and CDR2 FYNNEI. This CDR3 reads CASAGLAAYNNEQFF. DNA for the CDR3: TGTGCCAGCGCGGGACTAGCGGCCTACAACAATGAGCAGTTCTTC.

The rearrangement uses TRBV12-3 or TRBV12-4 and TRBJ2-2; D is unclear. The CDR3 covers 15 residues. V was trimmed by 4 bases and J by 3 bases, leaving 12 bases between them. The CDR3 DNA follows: TGTGCCAGCAGTTCGTACAAGTTGTACACCGGGGAGCTGTTTTTT. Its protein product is CASSSYKLYTGELFF.

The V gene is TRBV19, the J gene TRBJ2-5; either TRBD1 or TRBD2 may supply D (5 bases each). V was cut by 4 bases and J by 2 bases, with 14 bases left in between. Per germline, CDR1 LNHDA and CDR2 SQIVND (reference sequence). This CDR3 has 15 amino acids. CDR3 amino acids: CASSTSPGTQETQYF. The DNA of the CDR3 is TGTGCCAGTAGTACCTCCCCAGGGACGCAAGAGACCCAGTACTTC.